This section outlines one T cell receptor beta chain sequence together with its context. The record originates from a study of shared clonotypes between healthy human individuals. Method: immunoSEQ multiplex PCR; TCRdb's copy keeps in-frame clones and lacks some. The data hold about 2,200,000 clones, with roughly 91% observed a single time. Terminally differentiated effector memory CD45RA+ cells were excluded by CCR7 positive selection of CD45RO-negative cells. Donation came from healthy HIV-negative adults that had no recent acute infections or vaccinations. After removal of 2 bases from V and 6 bases from J, the junction contained 17 bases not matched to a gene. This CDR3 has 18 amino acids. CDR1 and CDR2 (germline): LNHNV, YYDKDF (reference sequence).

The specimen sequenced was naive CD8+ T cells from PBMCs. This receptor was obtained from a man aged 18 to 30 in good health. Some clones in this sample may be carry-over from other donors' samples. The chain has TRBV15 and TRBJ1-1; 8 bases match TRBD1. CDR3 loop: CATSRSIGQGGFVAEAFF. The CDR3, as DNA: TGTGCCACCAGCAGATCCATAGGACAGGGAGGTTTCGTGGCTGAAGCTTTCTTT.